This T cell receptor (beta chain) is drawn from a study of cytomegalovirus exposure and HLA in healthy donors. Study at large: In a previous analysis, 100 million to 140 million unique TCR beta sequences were found from 150 million to 200 million T cells. Findings and caveats of the study: The classifier was said to identify cytomegalovirus status with high specificity and sensitivity. Accurate prediction of HLA-A and HLA-B alleles (for most subjects) was reportedly achieved from TCR beta sequences.

Concerning this clone itself: Its antigen remains unidentified.

With 60 Vbeta and 13 Jbeta primers, the PCR was carried out. Authors' processing steps: An analysis performed later counted roughly 80 million unique TCR beta chains (roughly 10 million of them shared). Method: immunoSEQ multiplex PCR; TCRdb's copy keeps in-frame clones and lacks some. V and J calls and clone size come straight from that table; D and trimming were deduced from the DNA. This sample's clone table lists some 200,000 clones. There are 17 residues in the CDR3. The ends lost 0 bases at V and 5 bases at J; junction bases unmatched: 8. The germline V gene encodes CDR1 LNHNV and CDR2 YYDKDF (reference sequence).

The clonotype was recovered from a woman between 18 and 29 years old in good health and CMV-seropositive. The chain couples TRBV15 to TRBJ2-5, with 11 bases identical to TRBD1. The sample was PBMCs. For the CDR3, the DNA is TGTGCCACCAGCAGAGATTGGACAGGGGGCCTGCGGGAGACCCAGTACTTC. This translates into CATSRDWTGGLRETQYF.